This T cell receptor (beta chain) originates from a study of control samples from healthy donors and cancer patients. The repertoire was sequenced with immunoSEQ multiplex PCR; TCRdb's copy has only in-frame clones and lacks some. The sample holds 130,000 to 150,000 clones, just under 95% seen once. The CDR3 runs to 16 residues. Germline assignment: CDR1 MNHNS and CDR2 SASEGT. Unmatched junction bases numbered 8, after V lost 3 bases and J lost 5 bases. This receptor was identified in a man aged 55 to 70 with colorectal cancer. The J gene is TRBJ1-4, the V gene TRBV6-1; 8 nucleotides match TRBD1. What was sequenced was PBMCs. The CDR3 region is CASSDGTGGTNEKLFF. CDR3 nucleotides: TGTGCCAGCAGTGACGGGACAGGCGGAACAAATGAAAAACTGTTTTTT.